This T cell receptor (beta chain) was obtained from a study of persistence of HIV-infected CD4 T cells. In germline, CDR1 is SGHDT, CDR2 YYEEEE. The V end was cut by 2 bases, the J end by 0 bases, with 9 bases between. The CDR3 is 14 residues long. General study points: Compared with CD3/CD28-stimulated cells, CMV- and Gag-responding cells showed lower TCRbeta richness.

Points on this clone: What it recognizes is unknown.

The stimulus was an HIV-1 Gag 15-mer peptide pool, 0.9 to 1 ug/peptide/mL. CD4+ T cells upregulating both CD40 ligand and CD69 were sorted as responding cells. This was the immunoSEQ version 4 assay in survey mode. Produced via immunoSEQ multiplex PCR; TCRdb's table is partial and in-frame only. The data hold 23,000 or so clones, with over 65% observed a single time. This chain joins TRBV5-6 and TRBJ2-7, with D tentatively TRBD2 (5 bases). The sequenced sample was CD4+ T cells sorted from PBMCs after 18-hour stimulation, obtained from a patient who received antiretroviral therapy. The source of this sequence is an adult man with HIV who was CMV-seropositive. CDR3 in amino acids: CASSFWRVSYEQYF. CDR3 nucleotide sequence: TGTGCCAGCAGCTTCTGGCGGGTCTCCTACGAGCAGTACTTC. Drawing the rest from reference TRBV5-6 and TRBJ2-7, the complete variable domain is DAGVTQSPTHLIKTRGQQVTLRCSPKSGHDTVSWYQQALGQGPQFIFQYYEEEERQRGNFPDRFSGHQFPNYSSELNVNALLLGDSALYLCASSFWRVSYEQYFGPGTRLTVT.